These 5 T cell receptor beta chains were all obtained from the same sample, sequenced in a study of regulatory T cells in long-lasting Graves disease. Building the TCR beta libraries relied on iRepertoire HTBI primers, and CDR3 regions underwent Arm-PCR. TCRdb recomputed calls from the multiplex PCR reads with MiXCR, one row per CDR3 protein. Of 500,000 or so distinct CDR3 sequences in the sample, 12% to 15% were seen once. Time point specified: newly diagnosed GD, antithyroid drugs for less than 3 months. PBMCs were the source of the RNA used for TCR sequencing. The same sample was also studied in work on T cells in Graves' hyperthyroidism and ophthalmopathy.

The sequenced sample was peripheral blood mononuclear cells (PBMCs), obtained at new diagnosis, from a patient treated with antithyroid drugs. The receptors originated from a woman aged 50 to 60 with Graves disease.

This clonotype was counted ten times or more. This sequence joins TRBV10-3 and TRBJ2-7; tentatively, D is TRBD1 (5 bases). Deletions cut 3 bases from V and 2 bases from J, with 14 bases between. CDR3 size: 15 residues. Germline lookup yields CDR1 ENHRY and CDR2 SYGVKD. CDR3 nucleotides: TGTGCCATCAGTGACCCCAGGGTCTTAGCCTACGAGCAGTACTTC. Protein sequence: CAISDPRVLAYEQYF.

This clonotype was recorded many times. The chain is built from TRBV9 and TRBJ2-7, with TRBD2 matching 8 bases. J gave up 4 bases and V 0 bases, and 9 bases lay outside the gene matches. The CDR3 covers 16 residues. Per the germline V gene, CDR1 is SGDLS and CDR2 is YYNGEE. The CDR3 DNA sequence: TGTGCCAGCAGCGTAGCGGGGCCTAGCGGGCCTTACGAGCAGTACTTC. Its protein is CASSVAGPSGPYEQYF.

Ten or more counts support this clonotype. The chain joins TRBV9 to TRBJ2-1; D tentatively reads TRBD1 or TRBD2 (5 bases each). This CDR3 contains 17 residues. Germline CDR1 reads SGDLS; CDR2 reads YYNGEE. V lost 0 bases and J 6 bases, leaving 19 bases between the germline ends. The CDR3 bases are TGTGCCAGCAGCGTAGGGTTTGGGGGAAGGGAATTCAATGAGCAGTTCTTC. Translating gives CASSVGFGGREFNEQFF.

In regard to this clonotype: Germline is not matched at one junction end, which may reflect a read error. The V call is TRBV2, the J call TRBJ2-5; D remains ambiguous. CDR3 length: 11 amino acids. Germline CDR1 reads SNHLY; CDR2 reads FYNNEI. The CDR3, as DNA: TGTGCCAGCATGAGAGGAGAGACCAAGTACTTC. Translation: CASMRGETKYF.

Ten or more counts support this clonotype. V gene TRBV7-9 combines with J gene TRBJ2-5, with D possibly being TRBD2 (6 bases). V was cut by 3 bases and J by 5 bases, with 13 bases left in between. CDR1 is SEHNR and CDR2 is FQNEAQ in the germline V gene (reference sequence). This CDR3 is 14 amino acids long. CDR3 in DNA: TGTGCCAGCAGCTTTATTTGGGAGGTCGAGACCCAGTACTTC. This sequence encodes CASSFIWEVETQYF.